The 15 T cell receptor beta chains below all came from one sample that was sequenced in a study of beta chain features in type 1 diabetes. Study-wide points: Within each of all four CD4+ subsets, Type 1 diabetes patients had TCRB CDR3s that were moderately but significantly shorter.

Antigens for these TCRs are unknown. Every bit of the isolated RNA underwent reverse transcription, so sequencing read expressed TCRB transcripts. Sequenced by immunoSEQ multiplex PCR; TCRdb stores in-frame clones only, minus some. The sample contains under 250,000 clones, about 15% of which appear only once. The sequenced sample consisted of naive CD4+ T cells from blood. These receptor sequences come from a man between 25 and 39 years old with type 1 diabetes.

This rearrangement joins TRBV27 to TRBJ2-7; TRBD1 is a possible D gene (5 bases). Trimming pared 2 bases from V and 0 bases from J, leaving 8 bases between. The CDR3 has 14 residues. The germline CDR1 and CDR2 sequences are MNHEY and SMNVEV (reference sequence). The CDR3 region is CASSLRGLSYEQYF. DNA of the CDR3: TGTGCCAGCAGTTTAAGGGGCCTCTCCTACGAGCAGTACTTC.

This chain links TRBV7-2 with TRBJ1-2; D call uncertain. The CDR3 is 14 amino acids. Germline CDR1 is SGHTA and CDR2 is FQGNSA. Between the trimmed V and J ends, which lost 1 base and 8 bases, there was a span of 14 bases. The CDR3 nucleotides read TGTGCCAGCAGCTTAGAAGTCTCAGATTGGGGCTACACCTTC. Encoded protein: CASSLEVSDWGYTF. The full variable domain, in which reference TRBV7-2 and TRBJ1-2 provide the parts outside the CDR3, is GAGVSQSPSNKVTEKGKDVELRCDPISGHTALYWYRQSLGQGLEFLIYFQGNSAPDKSGLPSDRFSAERTGGSVSTLTIQRTQQEDSAVYLCASSLEVSDWGYTFGSGTRLTVV.

This clone was seen more than once but under ten times. The chain links TRBV7-2 to TRBJ1-5, with D perhaps matching TRBD1 (5 bases). This CDR3 has 14 amino acids. In germline, CDR1 is SGHTA, CDR2 FQGNSA. Between the trimmed V and J ends, which lost 0 bases and 6 bases, there was a span of 9 bases. For the CDR3, the DNA is TGTGCCAGCAGCTTAGCGCAGGGTAGTCAGCCCCAGCATTTT. Its translation: CASSLAQGSQPQHF.

The V and J genes are TRBV5-6 and TRBJ2-3; 13 bases are shared with TRBD2. CDR1 SGHDT and CDR2 YYEEEE come from the germline V gene. The CDR3 sequence is 15 residues long. V lost 5 bases and J lost 6; bases outside the gene matches: 6. CDR3 sequence reads: CASSTTSGGADTQYF. The DNA of the CDR3 is TGTGCCAGCAGTACAACTAGCGGGGGGGCGGATACGCAGTATTTT. The complete variable domain, with remaining parts taken from reference TRBV5-6 and TRBJ2-3, reads DAGVTQSPTHLIKTRGQQVTLRCSPKSGHDTVSWYQQALGQGPQFIFQYYEEEERQRGNFPDRFSGHQFPNYSSELNVNALLLGDSALYLCASSTTSGGADTQYFGPGTRLTVL.

This clone was counted between two and nine times. The chain has TRBV29-1 and TRBJ2-5; D is unresolved. Germline CDR1 is SQVTM and CDR2 is ANQGSEA. V was clipped by 4 bases and J by 0 bases, with 6 bases between them. The CDR3 contains 12 residues. CDR3 region: CSVVTDQETQYF. As DNA, the CDR3 is TGCAGCGTTGTAACAGACCAAGAGACCCAGTACTTC.

This clone was found a few times. The chain couples TRBV9 to TRBJ2-7, with TRBD1 matching 9 bases. The CDR3 covers 18 residues. V lost 4 bases to trimming and J lost 4 bases; unmatched junction nucleotides: 18. The germline V gene encodes CDR1 SGDLS and CDR2 YYNGEE. CDR3 sequence (DNA): TGTGCCAGCAGCTCGAGGGAGGGGGTGTGGGACAGGGCGTACGAGCAGTACTTC. It specifies CASSSREGVWDRAYEQYF.

The CDR3, as DNA: TGTGCCAGCAGCCCGGGCCAAGAGACCCAGTACTTC. This encodes CASSPGQETQYF. This chain joins TRBV5-6 and TRBJ2-5, with D unclear. Germline V gives CDR1 SGHDT, CDR2 YYEEEE. Trimming took 4 bases from V and 1 from J, leaving 5 bases between them. The CDR3 length is 12 residues. Complete variable domain (other parts from reference TRBV5-6 and TRBJ2-5): DAGVTQSPTHLIKTRGQQVTLRCSPKSGHDTVSWYQQALGQGPQFIFQYYEEEERQRGNFPDRFSGHQFPNYSSELNVNALLLGDSALYLCASSPGQETQYFGPGTRLLVL.

This clone occurred a few times. The gene calls are TRBV4-1 and TRBJ1-1; D not resolved. Per the germline V gene, CDR1 is MGHRA and CDR2 is YSYEKL. V lost 6 bases to trimming and J lost 0 bases, with 17 bases between them. The CDR3 has 16 amino acids. The CDR3 reads CASRVTPGIMNTEAFF. CDR3 nucleotide sequence: TGCGCCAGCAGAGTAACCCCAGGTATCATGAACACTGAAGCTTTCTTT.

A few counts support this clone. This chain links TRBV29-1 with TRBJ1-2, with 7 bases fitting TRBD1. CDR1 is SQVTM and CDR2 is ANQGSEA in the germline V gene. The trim removed 7 bases at V and 4 bases at J, leaving 12 bases unmatched. The CDR3 covers 14 residues. The CDR3 loop reads CSAEGWDRSYGYTF. The CDR3 DNA reads as TGCAGCGCCGAAGGATGGGACAGATCCTATGGCTACACCTTC.

This clone was picked up a small number of times. This chain links TRBV5-1 with TRBJ2-5; 7 bases line up with TRBD1. CDR3 length equals 14 residues. Per the germline V gene, CDR1 is SGHRS and CDR2 is YFSETQ. After removal of 0 bases from V and 7 bases from J, the junction contained 6 bases not matched to a gene. In DNA, the CDR3 is TGCGCCAGCAGCTTGGACAGGGGATCGGTGACCCAGTACTTC. Translating it yields CASSLDRGSVTQYF.

The J gene is TRBJ1-2, the V gene TRBV5-1, with D perhaps matching TRBD1 (6 bases). Germline assignment: CDR1 SGHRS and CDR2 YFSETQ. Trimming stripped 3 bases from V and 8 bases from J, with 17 bases between. The CDR3 length is 14 residues. CDR3 nucleotide sequence: TGCGCCAGCAGCTCCGAAACAGGGTCGCGGGGCTACACCTTC. Residues: CASSSETGSRGYTF.

The chain joins TRBV7-2 to TRBJ1-2; D is ambiguous. V shed 2 bases and J shed 4 bases, with 11 bases lying between them. From germline, CDR1 is SGHTA and CDR2 FQGNSA. The length of the CDR3 is 14 residues. The CDR3, as DNA: TGTGCCAGCAGCTTAACGGAGCTAACCTATGGCTACACCTTC. It specifies CASSLTELTYGYTF.

The rearrangement links TRBV19 to TRBJ2-7; tentatively, D is TRBD1 (6 bases). Per germline, CDR1 LNHDA and CDR2 SQIVND (reference sequence). V was cut by 4 bases and J by 0 bases, with 7 bases left in between. The CDR3 runs to 13 residues. CDR3 sequence: CASSRTVSYEQYF. The CDR3 DNA reads as TGTGCCAGTAGTAGGACAGTCTCCTACGAGCAGTACTTC.

In this sample, this clone turned up a few times. The DNA for the CDR3 is TGTGCCAGCAGTGATGCCAGGCCTGCTGGGGCCAACGTCCTGACTTTC. Encoded protein: CASSDARPAGANVLTF. V is TRBV25-1 and J is TRBJ2-6; D is undetermined. CDR3 length: 16 residues. CDR1 MGHDK and CDR2 SYGVNS come from the germline V gene. Trimming shortened V by 3 bases and J by 2 bases, and 11 bases separated the two germline ends.

This clone was seen more than once but under ten times. V gene TRBV7-9 combines with J gene TRBJ2-7, with D hard to call. The CDR3 is made up of 13 amino acids. In germline, CDR1 is SEHNR, CDR2 FQNEAQ (reference sequence). V was cut by 1 base and J by 0 bases, with 4 bases left in between. CDR3 DNA: TGTGCCAGCAGCTTAGTAGTCTCCTACGAGCAGTACTTC. It specifies CASSLVVSYEQYF.